These 30 T cell receptor beta chains share one sample of origin, sequenced in a study of blood T cell repertoires in COVID-19. TCRdb's table, derived via immunoSEQ multiplex PCR, lists solely in-frame clones and lacks some. Here the sample spans tens of thousands of clones, approximately 88% being singletons. Sequenced material: peripheral blood. These receptors were obtained from a man between 65 and 85 years old with active COVID-19.

The sample holds one count of this clone. The V gene is TRBV5-1, the J gene TRBJ1-4; tentatively, D is TRBD1 (6 bases). CDR3 length: 17 amino acids. V shed 2 bases and J shed 3 bases, with 17 bases lying between them. The germline CDR1 and CDR2 sequences are SGHRS and YFSETQ. The CDR3 here is CASSFGSGAPPNEKLFF. As DNA, the CDR3 is TGCGCCAGCAGCTTTGGGTCAGGGGCACCCCCTAATGAAAAACTGTTTTTT.

A single count supports this clone. The chain carries TRBV24-1 and TRBJ2-2; 8 positions match TRBD2. Germline CDR1 is KGHDR and CDR2 is SFDVKD. J lost 3 bases, V lost 7 bases, and 9 bases had no gene match. CDR3 size: 16 residues. The CDR3 DNA is TGTGCCACCAGGGCGGGGATGCGGGAGGACACCGGGGAGCTGTTTTTT. Its translation: CATRAGMREDTGELFF.

This rearrangement joins TRBV11-2 to TRBJ2-3, with 7 bases that match TRBD2. Per germline, CDR1 SGHAT and CDR2 FQNNGV. The CDR3 loop spans 12 amino acids. The V gene end was trimmed by 5 bases and the J gene end by 9 bases; junction bases not matched to a gene: 5. CDR3 bases: TGTGCCAGCAGCCTGGGGAGGGAAACGCAGTATTTT. This gives the protein CASSLGRETQYF. The variable domain in full, completed from reference TRBV11-2 and TRBJ2-3, reads EAGVAQSPRYKIIEKRQSVAFWCNPISGHATLYWYQQILGQGPKLLIQFQNNGVVDDSQLPKDRFSAERLKGVDSTLKIQPAKLEDSAVYLCASSLGRETQYFGPGTRLTVL.

The rearrangement links TRBV5-4 to TRBJ2-1; 10 bases line up with TRBD1. The V gene end was trimmed by 3 bases and the J gene end by 4 bases; junction bases not matched to a gene: 4. CDR1 is SGHNT, CDR2 YYREEE, per germline (reference sequence). This CDR3 region has 15 residues. As DNA, the CDR3 is TGTGCCAGCAGCTCCGGGACAGGGGATTACAATGAGCAGTTCTTC. This encodes CASSSGTGDYNEQFF.

Concerning this clone itself: Mismatch with germline at one junction end may stem from a read error. The V gene is TRBV20-1, the J gene TRBJ1-1; 7 bases align to TRBD1. Germline lookup yields CDR1 DFQATT and CDR2 SNEGSKA (reference sequence). The length of the CDR3 is 10 residues. The DNA of the CDR3 is TGCAGTGCCTTTGGACAGGTGACGCTCTTT. Protein sequence: CSAFGQVTLF.

The rearrangement links TRBV7-2 to TRBJ2-3; TRBD2 aligns across 12 bases. Germline V gives CDR1 SGHTA, CDR2 FQGNSA. The CDR3 has 16 amino acids. Trimming at V came to 5 bases and at J to 9 bases, leaving 12 bases not matched to a gene. The chain's CDR3 is CASSPRLAGVGGTQYF. DNA for the CDR3: TGTGCCAGCAGCCCCCGACTAGCGGGAGTAGGTGGCACGCAGTATTTT.

This clone came up once. V usage is TRBV7-8 and J usage is TRBJ1-1; no clear D. V was clipped by 0 bases and J by 0 bases, with 5 bases between them. CDR1 SGHVS and CDR2 FQNEAQ come from the germline V gene. CDR3 length equals 14 residues. The CDR3 loop reads CASSLAPVNTEAFF. The CDR3 DNA reads as TGTGCCAGCAGCTTAGCGCCGGTGAACACTGAAGCTTTCTTT.

This chain links TRBV4-3 with TRBJ1-1; D is possibly TRBD1 (5 bases). The germline CDR1 and CDR2 sequences are LGHNA and YSLEER. The CDR3 has 14 amino acids. With 3 bases removed from V and 1 base from J, the gap between germline ends came to 9 bases. The CDR3 sequence: CASSHPGGNTEAFF. CDR3 nucleotides: TGCGCCAGCAGCCACCCGGGGGGGAACACTGAAGCTTTCTTT.

This clone was counted only a few times. This chain links TRBV7-2 with TRBJ2-5, with 8 bases matching TRBD2. J was trimmed by 3 bases and V by 3 bases; bases with no gene match: 3. CDR1 and CDR2 from the germline V gene are SGHTA and FQGNSA. The CDR3 length is 14 residues. The CDR3 nucleotides are TGTGCCAGCAGCTTTAATAGCGGGAAAGAGACCCAGTACTTC. It encodes CASSFNSGKETQYF. Supplemented by reference TRBV7-2 and TRBJ2-5, the full variable domain reads GAGVSQSPSNKVTEKGKDVELRCDPISGHTALYWYRQSLGQGLEFLIYFQGNSAPDKSGLPSDRFSAERTGGSVSTLTIQRTQQEDSAVYLCASSFNSGKETQYFGPGTRLLVL.

The genes are TRBV19 and TRBJ1-3, with TRBD1 matching 7 bases. The ends lost 4 bases at V and 8 bases at J; junction bases unmatched: 2. The germline V gene has CDR1 LNHDA and CDR2 SQIVND (reference sequence). The CDR3 consists of 12 residues. The CDR3 reads CASSTGQDTIYF. CDR3 nucleotide sequence: TGTGCCAGTAGTACAGGACAGGACACCATATATTTT.

This chain connects TRBV5-1 to TRBJ2-1; D call uncertain. The CDR3 covers 15 residues. Deletions cut 5 bases from V and 5 bases from J, with 17 bases between. The germline V gene encodes CDR1 SGHRS and CDR2 YFSETQ. CDR3 sequence: CASRSRYAPNNEQFF. The DNA of the CDR3 is TGCGCCAGCAGGTCCCGGTACGCGCCTAACAATGAGCAGTTCTTC.

This clone was picked up one time. The chain is built from TRBV2 and TRBJ1-2, with D unresolved. The CDR3 has 14 amino acids. Trimming pared 0 bases from V and 5 bases from J, leaving 10 bases between. CDR1 SNHLY and CDR2 FYNNEI come from the germline V gene. Here the CDR3 DNA reads TGTGCCAGCAGTGAAGCGCCAGGCCTGTATGGCTACACCTTC. This sequence encodes CASSEAPGLYGYTF.

The chain carries TRBV2 and TRBJ2-5; 11 positions agree with TRBD1. Germline V lookup: CDR1 SNHLY, CDR2 FYNNEI. There are 15 residues in the CDR3. Trimming removed 6 bases from V and 5 bases from J; junction bases left unmatched: 8. CDR3 amino acids: CASRARTGGTETQYF. In DNA, the CDR3 is TGTGCCAGCAGGGCTAGGACAGGGGGCACGGAGACCCAGTACTTC.

The rearrangement joins TRBV10-3 to TRBJ2-7; 15 bases are shared with TRBD2. The CDR3 sequence is 20 residues long. The ends lost 3 bases at V and 0 bases at J; junction bases unmatched: 12. Germline values: CDR1 ENHRY, CDR2 SYGVKD. The CDR3 DNA follows: TGTGCCATCAGTGAAAGCTTAGGACTAGCGGGAGGGTCAAGCTCCTACGAGCAGTACTTC. Translating it yields CAISESLGLAGGSSSYEQYF.

This chain connects TRBV28 to TRBJ2-3, with TRBD1 identical over 10 bases. Trimming cost V 9 bases and J 5 bases; bases outside gene matches: 14. CDR3 size: 16 residues. CDR1 and CDR2 from the germline V gene are MDHEN and SYDVKM. For the CDR3, the DNA is TGTGCCAGTGAGGGACAGGGGTCTAAACAAGGAGATACGCAGTATTTT. As protein: CASEGQGSKQGDTQYF.

The V call is TRBV5-4, the J call TRBJ1-3; D remains unclear. CDR1 is SGHNT, CDR2 YYREEE, per germline (reference sequence). Trimming took off 0 bases at V and 0 bases at J, with 7 bases between the two ends. The CDR3 is 15 amino acids. The CDR3 nucleotides read TGTGCCAGCAGCTTGGCCGGAGCCTCTGGAAACACCATATATTTT. It translates to CASSLAGASGNTIYF. The whole variable domain, remainder taken from reference TRBV5-4 and TRBJ1-3, is ETGVTQSPTHLIKTRGQQVTLRCSSQSGHNTVSWYQQALGQGPQFIFQYYREEENGRGNFPPRFSGLQFPNYSSELNVNALELDDSALYLCASSLAGASGNTIYFGEGSWLTVV.

The gene calls are TRBV18 and TRBJ1-1; no reliable D call. The V gene's germline CDR1 is KGHSH and CDR2 LQKENI. The CDR3 covers 14 residues. Trimming took off 3 bases at V and 4 bases at J, with 12 bases between the two ends. CDR3 sequence reads: CASSPGQRGTEAFF. Written as DNA, the CDR3 is TGTGCCAGCTCACCGGGCCAACGGGGCACTGAAGCTTTCTTT.

The chain recombines TRBV7-2 with TRBJ2-5; 8 bases align to TRBD1. The V segment lost 6 bases and the J segment 5 bases; nucleotides outside the gene matches: 5. The CDR3 sequence is 13 residues long. Germline V gene lookup returns CDR1 SGHTA and CDR2 FQGNSA. The CDR3 DNA sequence: TGTGCCAGCAGTCAAGGACAGGGCGAGACCCAGTACTTC. The encoded protein is CASSQGQGETQYF.

The CDR3 nucleotides are TGTGCCAGCAGCTTAGCGAGGCTCCAAGCCGATGAGCAGTTCTTC. Amino acid sequence: CASSLARLQADEQFF. The chain couples TRBV7-8 to TRBJ2-1; D unclear. CDR3 length equals 15 residues. CDR1 and CDR2 (germline): SGHVS, FQNEAQ. Between the trimmed V and J ends, which lost 0 bases and 8 bases, there was a span of 14 bases.

The J gene is TRBJ1-6, the V gene TRBV25-1; 8 bases are shared with TRBD1. Germline CDR1 reads MGHDK; CDR2 reads SYGVNS. This CDR3 is built from 15 residues. V lost 8 bases and J lost 1; bases outside the gene matches: 4. The CDR3 region is CASGGQGSYNSPLHF. The DNA for the CDR3 is TGTGCCAGCGGAGGACAGGGATCCTATAATTCACCCCTCCACTTT.

This rearrangement joins TRBV5-1 to TRBJ2-2; the match to TRBD1 covers 9 bases. This CDR3 spans 14 amino acids. Trimming took 2 bases from V and 6 from J; bases not matched to a gene: 2. Per the germline V gene, CDR1 is SGHRS and CDR2 is YFSETQ. Written as DNA, the CDR3 is TGCGCCAGCAGCTTAGGACAGGGGCCCGGGGAGCTGTTTTTT. Protein sequence: CASSLGQGPGELFF.

The chain recombines TRBV4-2 with TRBJ2-7, with 7 bases identical to TRBD2. From germline, CDR1 is LGHNA and CDR2 YNFKEQ. V shed 1 base, J shed 5 bases, and the junction held 8 bases outside the gene matches. This CDR3 has 15 amino acids. In DNA form, the CDR3 reads TGTGCCAGCAGCCAAGGCGCGACTAGCTTCGACGAGCAGTACTTC. Translating gives CASSQGATSFDEQYF.

This clone was picked up one time. The rearrangement links TRBV7-2 to TRBJ2-2, with a possible D match to TRBD1 (5 bases). The CDR3 is made up of 15 amino acids. Trimming left V 3 bases short and J 3 bases short, with 11 bases between. Germline CDR1 and CDR2: SGHTA and FQGNSA. CDR3 nucleotides: TGTGCCAGCAGCTTCGTCAGGGTCGACACCGGGGAGCTGTTTTTT. It encodes CASSFVRVDTGELFF.

The V call is TRBV9, the J call TRBJ2-6, with D possibly being TRBD2 (7 bases). The length of the CDR3 is 16 residues. Germline V gene data show CDR1 as SGDLS and CDR2 as YYNGEE. Trimming cost V 4 bases and J 3 bases, with 14 bases left between them. The CDR3 DNA reads TGTGCCAGCAGCTCGCCGGGGGGCGTTGGGGCCAACGTCCTGACTTTC. It codes for CASSSPGGVGANVLTF.

This chain uses TRBV4-2 with TRBJ1-6, with TRBD1 matching 9 bases. The CDR3 is 16 residues long. The germline V gene has CDR1 LGHNA and CDR2 YNFKEQ. J was trimmed by 10 bases and V by 1 base; bases with no gene match: 8. The CDR3 nucleotides are TGTGCCAGCAGCCAAGTGTGGGGACAGGGTGACTCACCCCTCCACTTT. This translates into CASSQVWGQGDSPLHF.

The chain combines TRBV30 with TRBJ2-7, with D unclear. The CDR3 loop spans 14 amino acids. The V end lost 5 bases, the J end lost 2 bases, and 16 bases lay between the germline ends. Germline CDR1 GTSNPN, CDR2 SVGIG (reference sequence). The CDR3 region has the DNA TGTGCCTGGGGTCTCTCGCCCGGTCCCTACGAGCAGTACTTC. The encoded protein is CAWGLSPGPYEQYF.

The chain uses TRBV15 and TRBJ2-5, with TRBD2 identical over 7 bases. The V gene end was trimmed by 3 bases and the J gene end by 3 bases; junction bases not matched to a gene: 13. Germline loops: CDR1 LNHNV, CDR2 YYDKDF (reference sequence). This CDR3 region has 17 residues. The CDR3 nucleotides are TGTGCCACCAGCAGGGGGGGGTCTAGCGGCCTTAAAGAGACCCAGTACTTC. Translated: CATSRGGSSGLKETQYF. Based on the CDR3 plus reference TRBV15 and TRBJ2-5, the full variable domain is DAMVIQNPRYQVTQFGKPVTLSCSQTLNHNVMYWYQQKSSQAPKLLFHYYDKDFNNEADTPDNFQSRRPNTSFCFLDIRSPGLGDTAMYLCATSRGGSSGLKETQYFGPGTRLLVL.

J is TRBJ1-1 and V is TRBV18, with 7 nucleotides matching TRBD1. The CDR3 covers 16 residues. Trimming removed 5 bases from V and 5 bases from J; junction bases left unmatched: 14. Germline lookup yields CDR1 KGHSH and CDR2 LQKENI. The CDR3 sequence is CASSLTKTGVKTEAFF. In DNA, the CDR3 is TGTGCCAGCTCATTAACAAAAACAGGGGTTAAGACTGAAGCTTTCTTT. Supplemented by reference TRBV18 and TRBJ1-1, the full variable domain reads NAGVMQNPRHLVRRRGQEARLRCSPMKGHSHVYWYRQLPEEGLKFMVYLQKENIIDESGMPKERFSAEFPKEGPSILRIQQVVRGDSAAYFCASSLTKTGVKTEAFFGQGTRLTVV.

In the case of this clone: The sample has other DNA sequences that encode this CDR3 too. The V gene is TRBV5-1, the J gene TRBJ2-2; D may be TRBD2 (5 bases). The CDR3 is 15 residues long. The germline V gene encodes CDR1 SGHRS and CDR2 YFSETQ. The V gene lost 0 bases and the J gene lost 1 base, with 7 bases spanning the gap. CDR3 sequence reads: CASSLVAGNTGELFF. CDR3 bases: TGCGCCAGCAGCTTGGTTGCGGGGAACACCGGGGAGCTGTTTTTT.

The V and J genes are TRBV20-1 and TRBJ2-7; maybe TRBD1 (5 bases). The CDR3 consists of 12 residues. The germline gives CDR1 DFQATT, CDR2 SNEGSKA (reference sequence). The V and J ends lost 3 bases and 8 bases respectively, with 14 bases between them. The DNA for the CDR3 is TGCAGTGCTAGTTTAGTCGACAGTCAGCAGTACTTC. This gives the protein CSASLVDSQQYF.